Sequencing of this T cell receptor beta chain was carried out in a study of beta chain features in type 1 diabetes. This clone has a handful of counts. Its antigen is undetermined. Since all of the isolated RNA was reverse transcribed, expressed TCRB transcripts were what got sequenced. Clones were read by immunoSEQ multiplex PCR, and TCRdb kept only the in-frame ones, dropping some. Of about 400,000 clones listed, around an eighth are singletons. Whole-study findings and limits: Researchers caution that PCR might favor shorter templates, equally among patients and controls. Researchers report that Type 1 diabetes patients had moderately but significantly shorter TCRB CDR3s across all four CD4+ subsets.

Germline V lookup: CDR1 SGHDT, CDR2 YYEEEE. Trimming took 1 base from V and 1 from J; bases not matched to a gene: 10. The CDR3 loop spans 18 amino acids. The chain has TRBV5-6 and TRBJ2-1; the match to TRBD2 covers 8 bases. The clonotype originates from a young woman with type 1 diabetes. The sequencing sample was made of naive CD4+ T cells from blood. The CDR3 nucleotides are TGTGCCAGCAGCTTGATCGTGCCTAGCGGGCTTTCCTACAATGAGCAGTTCTTC. Protein product: CASSLIVPSGLSYNEQFF.